This T cell receptor beta chain emerged from a study of response to subunit inactivated influenza vaccine. The study's findings and limits: After each seasonal influenza vaccination, few new T cells are recruited, the authors suggested.

The CDR3 consists of 16 residues. The trim removed 3 bases at V and 4 bases at J, leaving 4 bases unmatched. MiXCR, applied by TCRdb to the RT-PCR reads, yields one record per CDR3 protein. Of over 650,000 distinct CDR3 sequences in the sample, 18% are singletons; the top ten hold roughly a tenth. Remarks on this clonotype: Its cognate antigen is unknown.

The chain recombines TRBV12-3 or TRBV12-4 with TRBJ2-1; 12 nucleotides align to TRBD2. The sequence was collected from a man aged 50 to 60 who received an inactivated influenza vaccine. The sequenced sample was PBMCs from blood, obtained 4 to 6 days after vaccination. The CDR3 loop reads CASSFTGLAGYNEQFF. The CDR3 DNA reads TGTGCCAGCAGTTTCACCGGACTAGCGGGGTACAATGAGCAGTTCTTC.